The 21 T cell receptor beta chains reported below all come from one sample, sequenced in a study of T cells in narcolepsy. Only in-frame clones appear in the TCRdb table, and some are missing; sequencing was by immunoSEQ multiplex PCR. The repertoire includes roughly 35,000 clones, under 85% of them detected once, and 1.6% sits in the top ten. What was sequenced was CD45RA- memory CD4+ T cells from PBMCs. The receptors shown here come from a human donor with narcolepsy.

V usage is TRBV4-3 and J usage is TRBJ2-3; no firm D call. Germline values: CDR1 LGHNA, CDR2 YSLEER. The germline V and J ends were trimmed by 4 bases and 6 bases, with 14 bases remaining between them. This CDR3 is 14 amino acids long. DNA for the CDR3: TGCGCCAGCAGCCCTGCCGGCGGTGGGGATACGCAGTATTTT. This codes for CASSPAGGGDTQYF.

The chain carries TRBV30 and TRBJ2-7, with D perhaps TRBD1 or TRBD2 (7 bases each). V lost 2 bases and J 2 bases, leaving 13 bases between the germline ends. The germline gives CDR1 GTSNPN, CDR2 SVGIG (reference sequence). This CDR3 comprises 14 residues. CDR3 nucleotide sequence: TGTGCCTGGAGTAGGGCAGGGGGGGCCTACGAGCAGTACTTC. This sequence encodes CAWSRAGGAYEQYF. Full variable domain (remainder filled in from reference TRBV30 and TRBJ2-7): SQTIHQWPATLVQPVGSPLSLECTVEGTSNPNLYWYRQAAGRGLQLLFYSVGIGQISSEVPQNLSASRPQDRQFILSSKKLLLSDSGFYLCAWSRAGGAYEQYFGPGTRLTVT.

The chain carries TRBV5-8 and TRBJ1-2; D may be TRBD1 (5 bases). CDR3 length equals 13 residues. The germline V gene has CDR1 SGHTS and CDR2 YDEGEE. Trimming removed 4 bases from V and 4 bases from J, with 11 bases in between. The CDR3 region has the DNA TGTGCCAGCAGCAGGCGGGGGTCCTATGGCTACACCTTC. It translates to CASSRRGSYGYTF.

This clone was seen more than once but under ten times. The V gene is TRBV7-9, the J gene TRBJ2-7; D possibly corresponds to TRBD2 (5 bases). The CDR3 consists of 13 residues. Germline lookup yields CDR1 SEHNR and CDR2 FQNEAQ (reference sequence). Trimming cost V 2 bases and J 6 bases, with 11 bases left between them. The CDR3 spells CASSLTRGGEQYF. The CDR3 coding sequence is TGTGCCAGCAGCTTAACCCGGGGTGGCGAGCAGTACTTC.

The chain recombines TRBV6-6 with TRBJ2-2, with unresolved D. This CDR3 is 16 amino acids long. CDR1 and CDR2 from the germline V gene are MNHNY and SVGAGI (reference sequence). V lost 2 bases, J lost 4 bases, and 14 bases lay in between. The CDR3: CASSYPSVRGTGELFF. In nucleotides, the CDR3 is TGTGCCAGCAGTTACCCCTCCGTGCGAGGCACCGGGGAGCTGTTTTTT.

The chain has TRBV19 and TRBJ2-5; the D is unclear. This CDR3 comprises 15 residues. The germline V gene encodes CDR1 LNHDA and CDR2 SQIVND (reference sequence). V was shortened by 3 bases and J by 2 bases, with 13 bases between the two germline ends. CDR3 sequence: CASSMSWVGQETQYF. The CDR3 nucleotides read TGTGCCAGTAGTATGAGTTGGGTAGGACAAGAGACCCAGTACTTC.

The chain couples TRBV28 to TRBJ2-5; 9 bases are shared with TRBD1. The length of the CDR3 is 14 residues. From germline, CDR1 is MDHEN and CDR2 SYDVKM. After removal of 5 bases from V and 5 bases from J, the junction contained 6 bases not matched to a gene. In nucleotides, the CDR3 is TGTGCCAGCAGTGGAGACAGGGGGGGCGAGACCCAGTACTTC. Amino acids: CASSGDRGGETQYF.

CDR3 nucleotides: TGTGCCTGGAATGTTGCAGGCTATGGCTACACCTTC. Amino acids: CAWNVAGYGYTF. This chain links TRBV30 with TRBJ1-2; D is uncertain. This CDR3 region has 12 residues. The germline V gene encodes CDR1 GTSNPN and CDR2 SVGIG (reference sequence). V lost 4 bases and J 4 bases, leaving 10 bases between the germline ends.

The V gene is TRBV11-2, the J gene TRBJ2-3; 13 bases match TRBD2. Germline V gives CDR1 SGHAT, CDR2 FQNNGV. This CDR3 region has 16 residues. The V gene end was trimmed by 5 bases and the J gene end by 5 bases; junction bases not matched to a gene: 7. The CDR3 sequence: CASSARLAGGGDTQYF. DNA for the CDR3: TGTGCCAGCAGCGCACGACTAGCGGGGGGTGGAGATACGCAGTATTTT.

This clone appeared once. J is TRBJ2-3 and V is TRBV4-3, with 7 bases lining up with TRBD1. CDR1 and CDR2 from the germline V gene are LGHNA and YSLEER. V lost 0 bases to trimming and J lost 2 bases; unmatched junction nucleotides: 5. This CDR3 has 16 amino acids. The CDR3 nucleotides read TGCGCCAGCAGCCAAGATTGGGGGACAGTCACAGATACGCAGTATTTT. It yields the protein CASSQDWGTVTDTQYF.

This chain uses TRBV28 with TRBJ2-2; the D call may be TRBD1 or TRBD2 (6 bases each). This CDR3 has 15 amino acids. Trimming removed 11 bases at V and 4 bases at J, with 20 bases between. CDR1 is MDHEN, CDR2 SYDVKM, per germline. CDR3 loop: CAGQSGARGTGELFF. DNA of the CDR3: TGTGCCGGCCAGTCGGGGGCAAGAGGCACCGGGGAGCTGTTTTTT.

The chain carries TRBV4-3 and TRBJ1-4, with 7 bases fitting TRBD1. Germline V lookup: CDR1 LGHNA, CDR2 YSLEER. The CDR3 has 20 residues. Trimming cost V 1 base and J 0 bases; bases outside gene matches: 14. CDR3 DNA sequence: TGCGCCAGCAGCCAAGCCCCAAGGGGGACAGCACCTGCAACTAATGAAAAACTGTTTTTT. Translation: CASSQAPRGTAPATNEKLFF.

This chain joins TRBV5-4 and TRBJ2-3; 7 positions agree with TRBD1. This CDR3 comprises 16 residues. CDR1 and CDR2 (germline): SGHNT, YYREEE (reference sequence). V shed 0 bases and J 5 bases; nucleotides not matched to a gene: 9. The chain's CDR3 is CASSLAQTGSLDTQYF. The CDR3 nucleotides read TGTGCCAGCAGCTTGGCCCAGACAGGGAGTTTAGATACGCAGTATTTT.

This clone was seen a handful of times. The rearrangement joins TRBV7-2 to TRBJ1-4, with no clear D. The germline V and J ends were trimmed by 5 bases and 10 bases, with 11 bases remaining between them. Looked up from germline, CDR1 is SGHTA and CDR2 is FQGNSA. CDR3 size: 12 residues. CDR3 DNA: TGTGCCAGCAGCCTTAGAGGCGGAAAACTGTTTTTT. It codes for CASSLRGGKLFF.

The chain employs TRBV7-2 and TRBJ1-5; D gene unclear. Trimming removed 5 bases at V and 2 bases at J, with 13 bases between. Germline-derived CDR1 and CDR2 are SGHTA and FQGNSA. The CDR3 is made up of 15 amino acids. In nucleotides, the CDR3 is TGTGCCAGCAGCCCCGCCCCCCTGGGCAATCAGCCCCAGCATTTT. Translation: CASSPAPLGNQPQHF.

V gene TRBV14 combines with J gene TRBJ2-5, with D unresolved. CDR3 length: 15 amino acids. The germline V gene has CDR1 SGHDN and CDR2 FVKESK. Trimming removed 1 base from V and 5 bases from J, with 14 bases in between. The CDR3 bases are TGTGCCAGCAGCCAAGGGGCACTTCTGGGGGAGACCCAGTACTTC. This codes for CASSQGALLGETQYF.

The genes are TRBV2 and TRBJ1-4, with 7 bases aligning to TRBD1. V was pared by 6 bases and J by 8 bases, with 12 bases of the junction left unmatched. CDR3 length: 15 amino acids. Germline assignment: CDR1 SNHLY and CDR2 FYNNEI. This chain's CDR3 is CASRGLDRVREKLFF. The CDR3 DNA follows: TGTGCCAGCAGGGGTCTCGACAGGGTTCGAGAAAAACTGTTTTTT.

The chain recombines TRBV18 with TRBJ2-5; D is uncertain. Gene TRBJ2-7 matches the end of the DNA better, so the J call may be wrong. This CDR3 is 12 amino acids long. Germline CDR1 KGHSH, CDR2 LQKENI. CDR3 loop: CASSPQNYEQYF. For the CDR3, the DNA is TGTGCCAGCTCACCACAGAACTACGAGCAGTACTTC.

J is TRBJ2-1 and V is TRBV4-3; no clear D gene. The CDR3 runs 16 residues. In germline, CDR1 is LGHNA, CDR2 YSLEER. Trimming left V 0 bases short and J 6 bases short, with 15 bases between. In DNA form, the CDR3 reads TGCGCCAGCAGCCAAGATTTAGGCTCACGGTCCAATGAGCAGTTCTTC. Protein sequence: CASSQDLGSRSNEQFF.

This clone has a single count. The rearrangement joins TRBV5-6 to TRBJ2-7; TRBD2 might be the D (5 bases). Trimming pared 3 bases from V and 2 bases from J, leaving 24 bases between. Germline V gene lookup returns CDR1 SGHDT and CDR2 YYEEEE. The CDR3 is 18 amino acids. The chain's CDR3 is CASSWFRAERATAYEQYF. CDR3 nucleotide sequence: TGTGCCAGCAGCTGGTTCAGAGCAGAGAGGGCGACGGCCTACGAGCAGTACTTC.

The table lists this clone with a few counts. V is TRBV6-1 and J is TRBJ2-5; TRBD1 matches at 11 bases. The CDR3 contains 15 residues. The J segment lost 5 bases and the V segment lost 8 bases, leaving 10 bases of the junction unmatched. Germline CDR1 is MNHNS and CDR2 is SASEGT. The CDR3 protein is CASQSGTGGTETQYF. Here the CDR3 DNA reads TGTGCCAGCCAGTCTGGGACAGGGGGTACGGAGACCCAGTACTTC.